The subject of this entry is one T cell receptor beta chain. Its antigen remains unidentified. As for the donors, each was a healthy bone marrow donor. The sample comes from a study of cytomegalovirus exposure and HLA in healthy donors. Broader study findings: Later on, a genetic analysis was performed. It linked a missense variant in DCLRE1C with V- and J-gene trimming of TCR beta.

This PCR relied on a set of 60 Vbeta primers and 13 Jbeta primers. Here immunoSEQ multiplex PCR was the method, and the copy in TCRdb shows in-frame clones only, minus some. The profile shows roughly 120,000 clones, roughly 71% of them singletons. CDR3 length: 15 residues. The germline V gene has CDR1 MNHNS and CDR2 SASEGT. The V end lost 6 bases, the J end lost 0 bases, and 14 bases lay between the germline ends. The TCR originated in a woman in her seventies in good health and CMV-seropositive. J is TRBJ1-1 and V is TRBV6-1; no clear D. Specimen: PBMCs. The CDR3 sequence is CASSAPGSMNTEAFF. Written as DNA, the CDR3 is TGTGCCAGCAGCGCTCCCGGGAGTATGAACACTGAAGCTTTCTTT.